A single sample gave rise to the 12 T cell receptor beta chains below, sequenced in a study of read filtering for tumor transcriptome and immune sequencing. The library was built from roughly 400 ng RNA with molecular barcoded adaptors for alpha/delta and beta/gamma chains. Each CDR3 protein gets one entry after TCRdb re-called the reads with MiXCR. The data contain over 4,500 distinct CDR3 sequences, over 20% of them singletons. Input material: a population of CD138-negative cells sorted from bone marrow. The receptors originated from a donor older than 35 with multiple myeloma.

By frequency in the sample, this clonotype is medium-sized. CDR3: CASSDRGKNNQPQHF. CDR3 in DNA: TGTGCCAGCAGCGATAGGGGGAAGAACAATCAGCCCCAGCATTTT. V usage is TRBV2 and J usage is TRBJ1-5; tentative D call: TRBD1 (6 bases). Germline V gene sequence: CDR1 SNHLY, CDR2 FYNNEI. This CDR3 has 15 residues. Trimming took off 6 bases at V and 3 bases at J, with 15 bases between the two ends.

By its share, this clonotype is medium-sized. This chain uses TRBV5-1 with TRBJ2-5, with D possibly being TRBD1 (5 bases). Germline CDR1 is SGHRS and CDR2 is YFSETQ. The CDR3 is 15 amino acids. V was clipped by 0 bases and J by 5 bases, with 14 bases between them. CDR3 loop: CASSLEVRVYETQYF. In DNA, the CDR3 is TGCGCCAGCAGCTTGGAAGTCAGGGTCTATGAGACCCAGTACTTC.

Worth noting for this clonotype: This likely stems from a read error, as it lies one base from a far larger clone. The chain is built from TRBV11-3 and TRBJ1-1, with D uncertain. The CDR3 sequence is 15 residues long. V was cut by 2 bases and J by 1 base, with 11 bases left in between. Germline CDR1 and CDR2: SGHNT and YENEEA. The CDR3 DNA reads TGTGCCAGCAGCTTAACGTTCCTACCGAACACTGAAGCTTTCTTT. Amino acid sequence: CASSLTFLPNTEAFF.

This clonotype was found a few times. The conserved phenylalanine or tryptophan is not found at the CDR3 terminus, so this likely reflects a read error. V and J are TRBV6-2 or TRBV6-3 and TRBJ2-3; the D gene is possibly TRBD2 (6 bases). The V gene's germline CDR1 is MNHEY and CDR2 SVGEGT. This CDR3 has 15 residues. The V end was cut by 2 bases, the J end by 6 bases, with 15 bases between. CDR3 bases: TGTGCCAGCAGTTACGAGGCTAGCGAGAGCGATACGCAGTATTCT. This codes for CASSYEASESDTQYS.

This clonotype was seen at least ten times. A much larger clone sits a single nucleotide away, making a read error possible. The chain recombines TRBV6-2 or TRBV6-3 with TRBJ2-1, with D possibly matching TRBD2 (5 bases). This CDR3 is 16 amino acids long. Germline V CDR1 and CDR2: MNHEY, SVGEGT. The CDR3, as DNA: TGTGCCAGCAGTTCTTCACGGAGGTGGGGTTACAATGGGCAGTTCTTC. Translation: CASSSSRRWGYNGQFF.

The table lists this clonotype with many counts. The genes are TRBV7-6 and TRBJ2-2; D tentatively fits TRBD1 or TRBD2 (6 bases each). The germline V and J ends were trimmed by 1 base and 7 bases, with 19 bases remaining between them. CDR1 SGHVS and CDR2 FNYEAQ come from the germline V gene. CDR3 length: 17 amino acids. CDR3 bases: TGTGCCAGCAGCTTAGTAGGGGGACTTCCCTCAGGCGGGGAGCTGTTTTTT. Its protein product is CASSLVGGLPSGGELFF.

Sample share makes this clonotype medium-sized. The J gene is TRBJ1-1, the V gene TRBV5-1; D is uncertain. With 2 bases removed from V and 2 bases from J, the gap between germline ends came to 10 bases. Looked up from germline, CDR1 is SGHRS and CDR2 is YFSETQ. This CDR3 spans 14 amino acids. The CDR3 spells CASSLLGTNTEAFF. In DNA form, the CDR3 reads TGCGCCAGCAGCTTACTCGGAACAAACACTGAAGCTTTCTTT.

As regards this clonotype: The missing conserved phenylalanine or tryptophan at the end of this CDR3 makes a read error likely. The chain recombines TRBV12-3 or TRBV12-4 with TRBJ2-3; 8 positions agree with TRBD2. V was clipped by 7 bases and J by 4 bases; unmatched bases: 10. The CDR3 is 15 amino acids. The CDR3 reads CASTKAGEGADTQYL. The CDR3 DNA reads as TGTGCCAGCACCAAAGCGGGAGAGGGGGCAGATACGCAGTATCTT.

Ten or more counts support this clonotype. This chain links TRBV18 with TRBJ2-3; D gene unclear. V dropped 3 bases and J dropped 2 bases, with 15 bases sitting between them. Germline values: CDR1 KGHSH, CDR2 LQKENI. CDR3 length: 16 amino acids. The CDR3 DNA is TGTGCCAGCTCACCCCCGACCGCGGCCTCCACAGATACGCAGTATTTT. It is translated as CASSPPTAASTDTQYF.

This clonotype is judged large. The J gene is TRBJ2-1, the V gene TRBV7-3; 8 bases map to TRBD1. CDR3 length: 15 amino acids. Germline V CDR1 and CDR2: SGHTA, FQGTGA. The junction had 6 bases not matched to a gene; V was cut back by 2 bases and J by 6 bases. CDR3 nucleotides: TGTGCCAGCAGCTTACAGGGGGCGGGTGGCAATGAGCAGTTCTTC. Its protein product is CASSLQGAGGNEQFF.

There are many counts of this clonotype. The V call is TRBV28, the J call TRBJ1-5, with D unresolved. Germline V lookup: CDR1 MDHEN, CDR2 SYDVKM. V lost 4 bases to trimming and J lost 3 bases, with 25 bases between them. The CDR3 consists of 19 residues. The CDR3 is CASSSLRKADYRPNQPQHF. CDR3 in DNA: TGTGCCAGCAGTTCCCTGAGAAAGGCGGACTACAGACCCAATCAGCCCCAGCATTTT.

On this clonotype itself: A far bigger clonotype differs at one base, so this is likely a read error. Given the absence of the conserved phenylalanine or tryptophan at the CDR3 end, a read error is likely. This chain uses TRBV7-9 with TRBJ2-7, with TRBD2 matching 7 bases. This CDR3 contains 15 residues. The V segment lost 6 bases and the J segment 0 bases; nucleotides outside the gene matches: 8. The germline gives CDR1 SEHNR, CDR2 FQNEAQ (reference sequence). This CDR3 reads CASSSSGAFSYEQYL. The CDR3 region has the DNA TGTGCCAGCAGTAGCAGCGGGGCATTCTCCTACGAGCAGTACCTC.